This T cell receptor beta chain appears in the sequencing data of a study of T cells in women clearing cervical HPV infection. Study-level background: Case blood drawn at lesion detection; control blood after infection cleared.

Clones were read by immunoSEQ multiplex PCR, and TCRdb kept only the in-frame ones, dropping some. The sample table sets out approximately 39,000 clones. A remark on this clone: As yet, its antigen is unknown. Read coverage stops 3 residues before the CDR3 terminus; the germline J gene supplies the remainder.

The germline V and J ends were trimmed by 2 bases and 0 bases, with 8 bases remaining between them. Per germline, CDR1 SGHTA and CDR2 FQGTGA. The CDR3 runs 14 residues. Study findings and constraints: TRBV6-7 relative abundance averaged around 0.11% in cases and approximately 0.15% in controls.

The sample consisted of blood buffy coat. The rearrangement links TRBV7-3 to TRBJ2-7, with D possibly TRBD1 on 5 matching bases. The source of this sequence is a woman between 18 and 70 years old with a cervical HPV16 infection that either progressed to CIN3+ or cleared (not recorded which). CDR3 DNA, as far as it was read: TGTGCCAGCAGCTTAGGGGCCGGCTCCTACGAG. It encodes CASSLGAGSYE. The full CDR3 sequence reads CASSLGAGSYEQYF.